This is a list of T cell receptor beta chains from one sample in a study of T cells after yellow fever vaccination. TCRdb reanalysed the 5' RACE reads using MiXCR and keeps one entry per CDR3 protein. The profile shows around 350,000 distinct CDR3 sequences, under 14% of them singletons. The starting material was PBMCs, obtained on the day of the first yellow fever vaccination. These receptors were taken from a man younger than 35 who received the YFV17D yellow fever vaccine. Both conserved end residues are part of each CDR3. The order of the fields is J gene, D gene, clone size, V gene, CDR3 DNA, CDR3 protein. A D gene is named only where the DNA matches it firmly. Some rows mark clone size as missing; the rest say once, few, many or name a class of expanded clone.

J gene: TRBJ1-1; D gene: NA; clone size: few; V gene: TRBV5-1; CDR3 DNA: TGCGCCAGCAGTACCTTACAAGGGGTGGCGAACACTGAAGCTTTCTTT; CDR3 protein: CASSTLQGVANTEAFF
J gene: TRBJ1-1; D gene: TRBD1; clone size: few; V gene: TRBV7-2; CDR3 DNA: TGTGCCAGCAGCTTAGGGGGACAGGGAGCGGCTGAAGCTTTCTTT; CDR3 protein: CASSLGGQGAAEAFF
J gene: TRBJ1-1; D gene: NA; clone size: many; V gene: TRBV6-4; CDR3 DNA: TGTGCCAGCAGTGACCAGCCGAACACTGAAGCTTTCTTT; CDR3 protein: CASSDQPNTEAFF
J gene: TRBJ2-7; D gene: NA; clone size: few; V gene: TRBV20-1; CDR3 DNA: TGCAGTGCTGAGGGGGGTTCCACTGGGACCTACGAGCAGTACTTC; CDR3 protein: CSAEGGSTGTYEQYF
J gene: TRBJ2-7; D gene: NA; clone size: many; V gene: TRBV25-1; CDR3 DNA: TGTGCCAGCAGTGACCAGTCAGGGAAATCCTACGAGCAGTACTTC; CDR3 protein: CASSDQSGKSYEQYF
J gene: TRBJ1-1; D gene: NA; clone size: few; V gene: TRBV7-3; CDR3 DNA: TGTGCCAGCAGCCCGTCTCTTATAGTGAACACTGAAGCTTTCTTT; CDR3 protein: CASSPSLIVNTEAFF
J gene: TRBJ1-1; D gene: NA; clone size: few; V gene: TRBV7-9; CDR3 DNA: TGTGCCAGCAGCTCCCGGCCGGAGAACACTGAAGCTTTCTTT; CDR3 protein: CASSSRPENTEAFF
J gene: TRBJ2-1; D gene: NA; clone size: NA; V gene: TRBV5-4; CDR3 DNA: TGTGCCAGCAGCTTGGACCCAGAATACAATGAGCAGTTCTTC; CDR3 protein: CASSLDPEYNEQFF
J gene: TRBJ2-1; D gene: TRBD2; clone size: NA; V gene: TRBV7-9; CDR3 DNA: TGTGCCAGCAGCCCCGGGACTAGCGGGGACGGTGAGCAGTTCTTC; CDR3 protein: CASSPGTSGDGEQFF
J gene: TRBJ1-1; D gene: NA; clone size: few; V gene: TRBV20-1; CDR3 DNA: TGCAGTGCTAGCTCGGGACACGAAATGAGGAACACTGAAGCTTTCTTT; CDR3 protein: CSASSGHEMRNTEAFF
J gene: TRBJ2-1; D gene: NA; clone size: NA; V gene: TRBV10-3; CDR3 DNA: TGTGCCATCAGTCCTGAGGGGGTCACCACAAGTGAGCAGTTCTTC; CDR3 protein: CAISPEGVTTSEQFF
J gene: TRBJ1-5; D gene: NA; clone size: NA; V gene: TRBV7-2; CDR3 DNA: TGTGCCAGCAGCTCAGGGCCCGCTAGCAATCAGCCCCAGCATTTT; CDR3 protein: CASSSGPASNQPQHF
J gene: TRBJ1-2; D gene: NA; clone size: once; V gene: TRBV6-1; CDR3 DNA: TGTGCCAGCAGTCCTACAGCGTCTAACTATGGCTACACCTTC; CDR3 protein: CASSPTASNYGYTF
J gene: TRBJ2-3; D gene: NA; clone size: few; V gene: TRBV4-2; CDR3 DNA: TGTGCCAGCAGCCAAGGTGGGGGATGGGACACGCAGTATTTT; CDR3 protein: CASSQGGGWDTQYF
J gene: TRBJ2-2; D gene: TRBD1; clone size: NA; V gene: TRBV6-1; CDR3 DNA: TGTGCCAGCAGTGAGGGACAGGCTTGGGGCACCGGGGAGCTGTTTTTT; CDR3 protein: CASSEGQAWGTGELFF
J gene: TRBJ2-3; D gene: NA; clone size: many; V gene: TRBV4-3; CDR3 DNA: TGCGCCAGCAGCCAAGCCGGAGGCACAGATACGCAGTATTTT; CDR3 protein: CASSQAGGTDTQYF
J gene: TRBJ2-1; D gene: NA; clone size: NA; V gene: TRBV4-1; CDR3 DNA: TGCGCCAGCAGCCAAGTAGGGCTGGTCAATGAGCAGTTCTTC; CDR3 protein: CASSQVGLVNEQFF
J gene: TRBJ2-1; D gene: NA; clone size: many; V gene: TRBV12-3/TRBV12-4; CDR3 DNA: TGTGCCAGCAGAGCGAACAATGAGCAGTTCTTC; CDR3 protein: CASRANNEQFF
J gene: TRBJ1-5; D gene: NA; clone size: NA; V gene: TRBV27; CDR3 DNA: TGTGCCAGCAGTTGGCAGGCTAGCAATCAGCCCCAGCATTTT; CDR3 protein: CASSWQASNQPQHF
J gene: TRBJ1-6; D gene: NA; clone size: few; V gene: TRBV7-3; CDR3 DNA: TGTGTGTCAAGCTCCTATAATTCACCCCTCCACTTT; CDR3 protein: CVSSSYNSPLHF